Listed below are T cell receptor beta chains from one sample, sequenced in a study of blood T cell repertoires in COVID-19. Profiled with immunoSEQ multiplex PCR; TCRdb holds only in-frame clones, not every one. Seen here are some 510,000 clones, over 75% observed once, and the top ten hold 1.5% to 2%. The sequenced sample consisted of PBMCs or T cells enriched from blood (not recorded which). Receptors were obtained from a woman aged 40 to 55 who had recovered from COVID-19. Each CDR3 is given with its conserved first and last residue. A D gene is named only where the DNA matches it firmly. Clone sizes are given selectively: once, few, many, or a class where the clone is expanded.

d_call j_call v_call clone_size cdr3_aa cdr3_nt
. TRBJ1-4 TRBV20-1 . CSASTDRGEKLFF TGCAGTGCTAGTACCGACCGGGGTGAAAAACTGTTTTTT
. TRBJ1-2 TRBV24-1 few CATSDRSYGYTF TGTGCCACCAGTGATCGGTCCTATGGCTACACCTTC
. TRBJ1-2 TRBV6-2/TRBV6-3 . CASSYDSIKAYGYTF TGTGCCAGCAGTTACGACAGTATCAAAGCCTATGGCTACACCTTC
. TRBJ2-7 TRBV10-3 . CAISPRTLGEQYF TGTGCCATCAGCCCGAGGACTCTGGGGGAGCAGTACTTC
TRBD1 TRBJ2-1 TRBV5-6 . CASSSGQRSSYNEQFF TGTGCCAGCAGCTCGGGACAGAGAAGCTCCTACAATGAGCAGTTCTTC
. TRBJ1-5 TRBV12-3/TRBV12-4 . CASRLGAQPQHF TGTGCCAGCAGACTTGGGGCTCAGCCCCAGCATTTT
TRBD1 TRBJ1-1 TRBV6-2/TRBV6-3 . CASSRGQGNTEAFF TGTGCCAGCAGCCGGGGACAGGGGAACACTGAAGCTTTCTTT
. TRBJ1-1 TRBV29-1 . CSVQNTEAFF TGCAGCGTCCAGAACACTGAAGCTTTCTTT
. TRBJ1-2 TRBV10-3 . CAISESGGRDYNYGYTF TGTGCCATCAGTGAGTCGGGGGGGCGGGACTACAACTATGGCTACACCTTC
TRBD1 TRBJ2-5 TRBV9 . CASSVLGQGKETQYF TGTGCCAGCAGCGTACTCGGACAGGGAAAAGAGACCCAGTACTTC
. TRBJ2-7 TRBV5-6 . CASMWITGTSEQYF TGTGCCAGCATGTGGATCACAGGGACGTCTGAGCAGTACTTC
TRBD1 TRBJ1-1 TRBV27 . CASSFTDRREAFF TGTGCCAGCAGTTTCACGGACAGGAGAGAAGCTTTCTTT
. TRBJ1-1 TRBV29-1 . CSVRGTNTEAFF TGCAGCGTCCGAGGCACGAACACTGAAGCTTTCTTT
. TRBJ1-5 TRBV6-2/TRBV6-3 . CASSYSLPTAQDQPQHF TGTGCCAGCAGTTACTCCTTGCCGACGGCTCAGGATCAGCCCCAGCATTTT
TRBD1 TRBJ2-2 TRBV19 . CASTARRDREVVELFF TGTGCCAGTACTGCTCGCCGGGACAGGGAGGTTGTGGAGCTGTTTTTT
. TRBJ2-1 TRBV13 . CASSRGLTHNEQFF TGTGCCAGCAGCCGAGGACTTACCCACAATGAGCAGTTCTTC
TRBD1 TRBJ2-1 TRBV19 . CASREDRIVGEQFF TGTGCCAGTAGAGAGGACAGGATTGTGGGCGAGCAGTTCTTC
. TRBJ1-1 TRBV21-1 many CASSKVGGALAEAFF TGTGCCAGCAGCAAAGTAGGGGGGGCTCTCGCTGAAGCTTTCTTT
. TRBJ1-1 TRBV18 . CASSPTVPPVTEAFF TGTGCCAGCTCACCAACTGTTCCCCCGGTCACTGAAGCTTTCTTT
. TRBJ2-6 TRBV4-1 once CASSQGTGLAGANVLTF TGCGCCAGCAGCCAAGGCACAGGGCTCGCTGGGGCCAACGTCCTGACTTTC
. TRBJ1-3 TRBV18 . CASSSGVSGNTIYF TGTGCCAGCTCATCGGGAGTCTCTGGAAACACCATATATTTT
TRBD2 TRBJ2-3 TRBV2 . CASSEGASGLATQYF TGTGCCAGCAGTGAAGGGGCTAGCGGTCTAGCTACGCAGTATTTT
. TRBJ2-1 TRBV6-5 . CASRTGLTSYNEQFF TGTGCCAGCAGAACGGGACTCACTTCCTACAATGAGCAGTTCTTC
. TRBJ1-1 TRBV7-9 . CASSLGGPNTEAFF TGTGCCAGCAGCTTAGGGGGGCCGAACACTGAAGCTTTCTTT
. TRBJ1-3 TRBV19 once CASSIAALSGNTIYF TGTGCCAGTAGTATTGCGGCCCTCTCTGGAAACACCATATATTTT
TRBD1 TRBJ1-1 TRBV5-6 . CASSSGTGFEAFF TGTGCCAGCAGCTCGGGGACAGGCTTCGAAGCTTTCTTT
. TRBJ1-6 TRBV7-9 . CASSLAQRSSPLHF TGTGCCAGCAGCTTAGCCCAGCGTAGCTCACCCCTCCACTTT
. TRBJ1-2 TRBV7-9 few CASKTVYDGYTF TGTGCCAGCAAGACAGTATATGATGGCTACACCTTC
TRBD1 TRBJ2-2 TRBV5-1 . CASSLRGQGAGELFF TGCGCCAGCAGCCTGCGGGGACAGGGGGCCGGGGAGCTGTTTTTT
TRBD1 TRBJ1-1 TRBV5-6 once CASSHLLGGNTEAFF TGTGCCAGCAGCCACCTTTTAGGGGGCAACACTGAAGCTTTCTTT
. TRBJ2-4 TRBV3-1/TRBV3-2 . CASSQQLTGAKNIQYF TGTGCCAGCAGCCAACAATTAACGGGGGCCAAAAACATTCAGTACTTC
. TRBJ2-7 TRBV25-1 few CASSVYEQYF TGTGCCAGCAGCGTCTACGAGCAGTACTTC
TRBD2 TRBJ2-3 TRBV6-6 . CASSPTSGDTQYF TGTGCCAGCAGTCCGACTAGCGGGGATACGCAGTATTTT